Here is one TCR beta chain with its context. The data were obtained in a study of PD-L1 blockade in urothelial cancer. The templates were synthetic TCR analogs, and they were spiked into each PCR. Some clones are missing from TCRdb's copy, which holds only in-frame ones; the method was immunoSEQ multiplex PCR. The sample shows 130,000 or so clones, roughly 80% of them seen only once. This CDR3 is built from 14 residues. From germline, CDR1 is LNHDA and CDR2 SQIVND (reference sequence). Trimming pared 8 bases from V and 2 bases from J, leaving 16 bases between. The time point denotes: pretreatment peripheral blood.

The receptor's source is a man aged 50 to 60 with urothelial cancer. Sample: PBMCs, taken around atezolizumab (anti-PD-L1) treatment. The chain has TRBV19 and TRBJ2-7; D is ambiguous. The CDR3 loop reads CASRSTFFPYEQYF. The CDR3 DNA is TGTGCCAGTCGTTCTACCTTTTTCCCCTACGAGCAGTACTTC.